The T cell receptor beta chain under discussion was sequenced for a study of regulatory T cells in long-lasting Graves disease. This clonotype was counted ten times or more. Stated time point: newly diagnosed GD, antithyroid drugs for less than 3 months. The TCR library used RNA extracted from PBMCs. Construction of the TCR beta libraries employed iRepertoire HTBI primers in conjunction with Arm-PCR of CDR3 regions. Source study methods: Looking across samples, the authors found approximately 60 TRBV and 14 TRBJ segments. A single record per CDR3 protein comes from TCRdb applying MiXCR to the multiplex PCR reads. The authors' filters were not applied to this entry. The sample yields about 420,000 distinct CDR3 sequences, about 17% seen once. In germline, CDR1 is MDHEN, CDR2 SYDVKM. The V end was cut by 8 bases, the J end by 4 bases, with 11 bases between. This CDR3 is built from 12 residues. The sample was also linked to a second study, of T cells in Graves' hyperthyroidism and ophthalmopathy. From that second work: The definition of stable Graves' hyperthyroidism was no ophthalmopathy progression within 18 months. Stable hyperthyroidism and ophthalmopathy were separated using 13 V-J signatures.

Sequences were derived from peripheral blood mononuclear cells (PBMCs), sampled at new diagnosis, from a patient treated with antithyroid drugs. V is TRBV28 and J is TRBJ1-2, with unresolved D. The sequence came from a woman aged 18-30 years with Graves disease. This chain's CDR3 is CASRQEFYGYTF. In nucleotides, the CDR3 is TGTGCCAGCCGCCAAGAATTCTATGGCTACACCTTC.